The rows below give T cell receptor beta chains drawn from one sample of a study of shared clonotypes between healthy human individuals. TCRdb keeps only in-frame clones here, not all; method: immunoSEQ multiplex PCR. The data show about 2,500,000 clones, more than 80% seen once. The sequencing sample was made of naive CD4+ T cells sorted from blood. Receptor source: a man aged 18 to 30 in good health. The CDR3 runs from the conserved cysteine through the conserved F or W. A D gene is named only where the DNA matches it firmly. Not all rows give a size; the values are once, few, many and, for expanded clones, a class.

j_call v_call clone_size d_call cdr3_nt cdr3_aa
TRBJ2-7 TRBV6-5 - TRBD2 TGTGCCAGCAGGGCCGGACTAGCGGTACTCTACGAGCAGTACTTC CASRAGLAVLYEQYF
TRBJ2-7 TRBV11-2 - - TGTGCCAGCAGCTTAGACCTTCAGAGGGGTAGTTCCTACGAGCAGTACTTC CASSLDLQRGSSYEQYF
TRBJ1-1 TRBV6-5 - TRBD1 TGTGCCAGCAGCTCGACAGGGATGAACACTGAAGCTTTCTTT CASSSTGMNTEAFF
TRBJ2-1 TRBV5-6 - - TGTGCCAGCAGCTTGAACGAACTGACAGCCTCCTACAATGAGCAGTTCTTC CASSLNELTASYNEQFF
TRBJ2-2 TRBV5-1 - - TGCGCCAGTCTTACGGATCCAGGGGGGACCGGGGAGCTGTTTTTT CASLTDPGGTGELFF
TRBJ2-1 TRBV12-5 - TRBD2 TGTGCTAGTGGTTTGGTACAAAAGTCGGAGCGGGAGGGCCTCTGGTACAATGAGCAGTTCTTC CASGLVQKSEREGLWYNEQFF
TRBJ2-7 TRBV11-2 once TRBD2 TGTGCCAGCAGCTTAGGTCTAGCGGGTGGGGAGCAGTACTTC CASSLGLAGGEQYF
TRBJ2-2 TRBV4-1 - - TGCGCCAGCAGCCCCGAGGGGGGGGCTGCCGGGGAGCTGTTTTTT CASSPEGGAAGELFF
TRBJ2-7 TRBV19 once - TGTGCCAGTAGTAGTACAGATAGGATCTACGAGCAGTACTTC CASSSTDRIYEQYF
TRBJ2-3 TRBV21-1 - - TGTGCCAGCAGCGCTACCGGGACAGGGGGCCCGGATACGCAGTATTTT CASSATGTGGPDTQYF
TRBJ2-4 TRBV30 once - TGTGCCTGGGGCTCCGGGACTGACAAAAACATTCAGTACTTC CAWGSGTDKNIQYF
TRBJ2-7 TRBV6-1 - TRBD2 TGTGCCAGCACTAGACTAGCGGGCCTCTACGAGCAGTACTTC CASTRLAGLYEQYF
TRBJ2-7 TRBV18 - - TGTGCCAGCTCACCACCTCTCCAGGGCGCCTACGAGCAGTACTTC CASSPPLQGAYEQYF
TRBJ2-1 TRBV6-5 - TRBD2 TGTGCCAGCAGTTACTCCGGGACTAGCGGATCTAATGAGCAGTTCTTC CASSYSGTSGSNEQFF
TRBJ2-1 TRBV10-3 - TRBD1 TGTGCCAACTCCGGGACAGGGGCGCTAAGCTCCTACAATGAGCAGTTCTTC CANSGTGALSSYNEQFF
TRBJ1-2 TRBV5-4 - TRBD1 TGTGCCAGCAGCTTAACAGGGGGCCTTGGCTACACCTTC CASSLTGGLGYTF
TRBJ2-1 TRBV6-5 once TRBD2 TGTGCCAGCAGGAGGACTAGCGTGGAGCAGTTCTTC CASRRTSVEQFF
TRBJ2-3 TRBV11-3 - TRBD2 TGTGCCAGCAGCTTAGGACTAGCGGGGGCCACAGATACGCAGTATTTT CASSLGLAGATDTQYF
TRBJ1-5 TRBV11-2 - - TGTGCCAGCAGCTACCAAGGTGATCAGCCCCAGCATTTT CASSYQGDQPQHF
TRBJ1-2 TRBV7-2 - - TGTGCCAGCAGCTTATGGGGCGCAGCTAACTATGGCTACACCTTC CASSLWGAANYGYTF
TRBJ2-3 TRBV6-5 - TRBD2 TGTGCCAGCAGCCGACGCGGGGGGACAGATACGCAGTATTTT CASSRRGGTDTQYF
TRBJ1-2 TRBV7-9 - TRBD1 TGTGCCAGCAGCTTCATTGTCAGGGGGTCTTGCACCTTC CASSFIVRGSCTF
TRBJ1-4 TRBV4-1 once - TGCGCCAGCAGCCAAGGGCCCCGCGGGGATGAAAAACTGTTTTTT CASSQGPRGDEKLFF
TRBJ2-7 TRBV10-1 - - TGCGCCAGCAGTGAGTCGGTACTGGGTTCCCACGAGCAGTACTTC CASSESVLGSHEQYF
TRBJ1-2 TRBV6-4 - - TGTGCCAGCAGTGAGTATTCCGGCAGCCTCTCTGGCTACACCTTC CASSEYSGSLSGYTF
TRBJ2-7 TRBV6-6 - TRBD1 TGTGCCAGCAGTTCCACCGGGACAGGGGCATCCGAGCAGTACTTC CASSSTGTGASEQYF
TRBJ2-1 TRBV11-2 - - TGTGCCAGCAGCTTAGATCGGGTCAATGAGCAGTTCTTC CASSLDRVNEQFF
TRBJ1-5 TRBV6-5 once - TGTGCCAGCGGGGGGTATAGCAATCAGCCCCAGCATTTT CASGGYSNQPQHF
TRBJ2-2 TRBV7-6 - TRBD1 TGTGCCAGCAGCTTCGAGGGGGCCCCGGTTCGCGGGGAGCTGTTTTTT CASSFEGAPVRGELFF
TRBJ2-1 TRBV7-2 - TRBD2 TGTGCCAGCAGCTCTCGGACTAGCGGGAGTAAAGATGAGCAGTTCTTC CASSSRTSGSKDEQFF
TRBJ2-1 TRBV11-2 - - TGTGCCAGCAGCCAGCGAGGGATCAATGAGCAGTTCTTC CASSQRGINEQFF
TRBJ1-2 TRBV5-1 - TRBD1 TGCGCCAGCAGCCCCAGGACAGGGGCGGGTTTGGTCTATGGCTACACCTTC CASSPRTGAGLVYGYTF
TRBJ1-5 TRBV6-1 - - TGTGCCAGCAGTGAAACGGGCCTGAGCAATCAGCCCCAGCATTTT CASSETGLSNQPQHF
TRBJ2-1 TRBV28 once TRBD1 TGTGCCAGCAGTGAATACAGGGGCCCCTACAATGAGCAGTTCTTC CASSEYRGPYNEQFF
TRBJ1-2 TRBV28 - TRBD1 TGTGCCAGCAGGGACTCCGCGGGACAGGGGGATGGCTACACCTTC CASRDSAGQGDGYTF
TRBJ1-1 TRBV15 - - TGTGCCACCAGCAGAGACCGCACATCGGGGCCAGCCAACACTGAAGCTTTCTTT CATSRDRTSGPANTEAFF
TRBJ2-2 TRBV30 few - TGTGCCTGGAGTGTACTACCGAGTATGACCGGGGAGCTGTTTTTT CAWSVLPSMTGELFF
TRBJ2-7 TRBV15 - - TGTGCCACCAGCAGCACCCCAGGGGTTGGAGAGCAGTACTTC CATSSTPGVGEQYF
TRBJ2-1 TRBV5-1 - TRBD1 TGCGCCAGCAGATGGACAGGGGGGAACAATGAGCAGTTCTTC CASRWTGGNNEQFF
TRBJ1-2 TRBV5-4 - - TGTGCCAGCAGCAGGGGGGGCGGAGAATTATATGGCTACACCTTC CASSRGGGELYGYTF
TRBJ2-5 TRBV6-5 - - TGTGCCAGCAGTTACTCGGGCAGGGGCGGACTAGGGACCCAGTACTTC CASSYSGRGGLGTQYF
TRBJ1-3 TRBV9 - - TGTGCCAGCAGCGGCGGGTCCTCTGGAAACACCATATATTTT CASSGGSSGNTIYF
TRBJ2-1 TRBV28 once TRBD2 TGTGCCAGCAGTTCCCGTCCTCATCTAGCGGGGACAAACAATGAGCAGTTCTTC CASSSRPHLAGTNNEQFF
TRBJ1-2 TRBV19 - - TGTGCCAGTAGTATTTTGGGGGTAGGGTATGGCTACACCTTC CASSILGVGYGYTF
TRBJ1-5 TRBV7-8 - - TGTGCCAGCAGCTTACAGGGTACGATGGTGAATCAGCCCCAGCATTTT CASSLQGTMVNQPQHF
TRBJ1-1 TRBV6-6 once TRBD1 TGTGCCAGCAGTTACGCTGGGACAGGGAGACCTGAAGCTTTCTTT CASSYAGTGRPEAFF
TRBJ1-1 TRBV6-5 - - TGTGCCAGCAGTTACATGGGATCGAACACTGAAGCTTTCTTT CASSYMGSNTEAFF
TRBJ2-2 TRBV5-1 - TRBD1 TGCGCCAGCAGTTCGACAGGGGGAGCAGCGAACACCGGGGAGCTGTTTTTT CASSSTGGAANTGELFF
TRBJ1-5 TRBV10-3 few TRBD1 TGTGCCATCAGTCAGACAGGGGATAGCAATCAGCCCCAGCATTTT CAISQTGDSNQPQHF
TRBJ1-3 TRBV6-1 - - TGTGCCAGCAGTGTCCAGGGAGCTGGAAACACCATATATTTT CASSVQGAGNTIYF
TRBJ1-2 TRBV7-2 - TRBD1 TGTGCCAGCAGCTTGGGACAGGGGGCTGAAGGCTACACCTTC CASSLGQGAEGYTF
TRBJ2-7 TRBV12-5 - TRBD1 TGTGATACGATCCGGCACAGGGGCTACGAGCAGTACTTC CDTIRHRGYEQYF
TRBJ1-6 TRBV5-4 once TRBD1 TGTGCCAGCAGCTTCGGGACAGGGATGTCCTATAATTCACCCCTCCACTTT CASSFGTGMSYNSPLHF
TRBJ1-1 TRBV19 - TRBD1 TGTGCCAGTAGTAAGTCCGGGACAGGGGCTGAAGCTTTCTTT CASSKSGTGAEAFF
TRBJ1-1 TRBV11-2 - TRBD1 TGTGCCAGCAGCTTTGCAGGGGGTTTGAACACTGAAGCTTTCTTT CASSFAGGLNTEAFF
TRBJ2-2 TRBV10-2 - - TGCGCCAGCATTGAAACCGGGGAGCTGTTTTTT CASIETGELFF